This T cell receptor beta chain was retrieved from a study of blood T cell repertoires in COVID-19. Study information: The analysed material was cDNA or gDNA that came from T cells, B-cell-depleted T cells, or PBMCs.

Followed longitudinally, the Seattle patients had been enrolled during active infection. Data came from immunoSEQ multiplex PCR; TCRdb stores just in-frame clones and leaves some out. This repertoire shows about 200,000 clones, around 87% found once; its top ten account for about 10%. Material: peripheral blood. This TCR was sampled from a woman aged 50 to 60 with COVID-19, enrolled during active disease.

The CDR3 loop is CASRGQTDNSPLHF. Written as DNA, the CDR3 is TGTGCCAGTAGAGGACAGACCGATAATTCACCCCTCCACTTT. The rearrangement uses TRBV19 and TRBJ1-6, with TRBD1 as a possible D gene (6 bases). The length of the CDR3 is 14 residues. V dropped 6 bases and J dropped 5 bases, with 11 bases sitting between them. Germline CDR1 and CDR2: LNHDA and SQIVND (reference sequence).